Each of the 13 T cell receptor beta chains below was sequenced from the same sample in a study of T cells in localized non-small cell lung cancer. The repertoire was sequenced with immunoSEQ multiplex PCR; TCRdb's copy has only in-frame clones and lacks some. The table shows approximately 40,000 clones, with about 86% occurring only once. The specimen was peripheral blood, collected before any cancer treatment. These receptor sequences come from a man between 35 and 75 years old with stage I lung adenocarcinoma.

The genes are TRBV5-1 and TRBJ2-3; 9 nucleotides agree with TRBD1. The CDR3 is made up of 18 amino acids. The V and J ends lost 3 bases and 1 base, in that order; junction bases with no gene match: 12. Germline V gives CDR1 SGHRS, CDR2 YFSETQ. CDR3 sequence (DNA): TGCGCCAGCAGCTCCAACTACAGGGGGCGGATTGGCACAGATACGCAGTATTTT. It specifies CASSSNYRGRIGTDTQYF. Based on the CDR3 plus reference TRBV5-1 and TRBJ2-3, the full variable domain is KAGVTQTPRYLIKTRGQQVTLSCSPISGHRSVSWYQQTPGQGLQFLFEYFSETQRNKGNFPGRFSGRQFSNSRSEMNVSTLELGDSALYLCASSSNYRGRIGTDTQYFGPGTRLTVL.

This chain links TRBV7-2 with TRBJ2-5; the D is unclear. V was cut by 1 base and J by 4 bases, with 10 bases left in between. This CDR3 contains 14 residues. Per germline, CDR1 SGHTA and CDR2 FQGNSA. In DNA, the CDR3 is TGTGCCAGCAGCTTAGTCCGAGAGAGAGAGACCCAGTACTTC. Amino acid sequence: CASSLVRERETQYF.

The rearrangement joins TRBV6-5 to TRBJ1-3, with TRBD1 identical over 9 bases. This CDR3 contains 12 residues. Looked up from germline, CDR1 is MNHEY and CDR2 is SVGAGI. The CDR3 region is CASGQGGNTIYF. The DNA of the CDR3 is TGTGCATCGGGACAGGGAGGAAACACCATATATTTT.

In DNA form, the CDR3 reads TGCGCCAGCAGCGCACTAGGGATAGCGGATACGCAGTATTTT. It codes for CASSALGIADTQYF. The chain employs TRBV5-1 and TRBJ2-3, with a weak D call TRBD2 (5 bases). V dropped 4 bases and J dropped 6 bases, with 15 bases sitting between them. The germline V gene encodes CDR1 SGHRS and CDR2 YFSETQ. The CDR3 runs 14 residues.

The rearrangement joins TRBV27 to TRBJ1-1; 8 bases match TRBD1. Germline lookup yields CDR1 MNHEY and CDR2 SMNVEV (reference sequence). The CDR3 length is 14 residues. The trim removed 5 bases at V and 4 bases at J, leaving 6 bases unmatched. CDR3 sequence reads: CASSIRTGTTEAFF. In DNA, the CDR3 is TGTGCCAGCAGTATTAGGACAGGGACCACTGAAGCTTTCTTT.

The chain employs TRBV18 and TRBJ1-3, with D unresolved. The germline V gene has CDR1 KGHSH and CDR2 LQKENI. Trimming removed 3 bases from V and 0 bases from J, with 9 bases in between. This CDR3 is 15 amino acids long. CDR3 DNA: TGTGCCAGCTCACCCCCAGGCCTCTCTGGAAACACCATATATTTT. Translation gives CASSPPGLSGNTIYF. The whole variable domain, remainder taken from reference TRBV18 and TRBJ1-3, is NAGVMQNPRHLVRRRGQEARLRCSPMKGHSHVYWYRQLPEEGLKFMVYLQKENIIDESGMPKERFSAEFPKEGPSILRIQQVVRGDSAAYFCASSPPGLSGNTIYFGEGSWLTVV.

This clone was picked up one time. CDR3 DNA sequence: TGTGCCAGCAGTGACTTTGGGACTAGCGGGATTAACACCGGGGAGCTGTTTTTT. Translated, it gives CASSDFGTSGINTGELFF. The chain combines TRBV6-4 with TRBJ2-2; the match to TRBD2 covers 13 bases. The CDR3 has 18 residues. Germline CDR1 and CDR2: MRHNA and SNTAGT. V gave up 1 base and J gave up 2 bases; unmatched junction bases: 4.

The rearrangement uses TRBV11-2 and TRBJ2-1, with D hard to call. The V end lost 3 bases, the J end lost 7 bases, and 1 base lay between the germline ends. The CDR3 is 10 residues long. Germline CDR1 reads SGHAT; CDR2 reads FQNNGV. The CDR3 loop reads CASSFNEQFF. CDR3 DNA sequence: TGTGCCAGCAGCTTTAATGAGCAGTTCTTC.

The chain joins TRBV7-2 to TRBJ2-7; TRBD1 matches at 10 bases. This CDR3 has 13 residues. Losses at the gene ends were 4 bases for V and 11 bases for J; bases not matched to a gene: 8. Germline lookup yields CDR1 SGHTA and CDR2 FQGNSA. CDR3 DNA sequence: TGTGCCAGCAGCTCCGGGGGACAGGGGAGAGAGTACTTC. It specifies CASSSGGQGREYF.

The chain uses TRBV4-2 and TRBJ2-1; possible D gene TRBD2, 6 bases. The CDR3 runs 16 residues. Germline V gene sequence: CDR1 LGHNA, CDR2 YNFKEQ. V was trimmed by 2 bases and J by 1 base, leaving 12 bases between them. This chain's CDR3 is CASSQYSSVSYNEQFF. The CDR3 nucleotides are TGTGCCAGCAGCCAATATTCTAGCGTATCCTACAATGAGCAGTTCTTC.

This chain connects TRBV15 to TRBJ2-3; 10 bases match TRBD2. The CDR3 has 17 residues. The junction had 5 bases not matched to a gene; V was cut back by 0 bases and J by 2 bases. Germline V gene sequence: CDR1 LNHNV, CDR2 YYDKDF (reference sequence). The CDR3 loop reads CATSRDRTSGLTDTQYF. The CDR3 DNA follows: TGTGCCACCAGCAGAGATCGGACTAGCGGTCTCACAGATACGCAGTATTTT.

The CDR3 nucleotides read TGTGCCAGCAGCCCGGTCTTGACCCAGAAAGCAATGGGGCTGTTTTTT. Protein product: CASSPVLTQKAMGLFF. The gene calls are TRBV27 and TRBJ2-2, with D unclear. Germline V lookup: CDR1 MNHEY, CDR2 SMNVEV (reference sequence). The CDR3 contains 16 residues. The V end was cut by 6 bases, the J end by 13 bases, with 27 bases between.

The V and J genes are TRBV7-8 and TRBJ1-6, with D maybe TRBD1 (6 bases). V was trimmed by 3 bases and J by 7 bases, leaving 13 bases between them. The CDR3 consists of 15 residues. Per the germline V gene, CDR1 is SGHVS and CDR2 is FQNEAQ. The CDR3, as DNA: TGTGCCAGCAGCTTCTCGGGGACAAACAATTCACCCCTCCACTTT. Amino acid sequence: CASSFSGTNNSPLHF. Full variable domain (remainder filled in from reference TRBV7-8 and TRBJ1-6): GAGVSQSPRYKVAKRGQDVALRCDPISGHVSLFWYQQALGQGPEFLTYFQNEAQLDKSGLPSDRFFAERPEGSVSTLKIQRTQQEDSAVYLCASSFSGTNNSPLHFGNGTRLTVT.